Listed below are T cell receptor beta chains from one sample, sequenced in a study of blood T cell repertoires in COVID-19. Method: immunoSEQ multiplex PCR; TCRdb's copy keeps in-frame clones and lacks some. The table lists approximately 57,000 clones, around nine tenths of them singletons. Input material: peripheral blood. These TCRs come from a middle-aged man with acute or convalescent COVID-19. Both conserved end residues are part of each CDR3. D genes are given only for firm matches. Clone size, where shown, is once, few, many, or a class for clones that have expanded.

V: TRBV21-1
size: once
length: 16
D: -
J: TRBJ1-5
DNA: TGTGCCAGCAGCAAAGGATACGGGGGGCGCGGTCAGCCCCAGCATTTT
CDR3: CASSKGYGGRGQPQHF

V: TRBV19
size: -
length: 14
D: -
J: TRBJ2-1
DNA: TGTGCCAGTAGTATAAGGCCAGGGGCCAATGAGCAGTTCTTC
CDR3: CASSIRPGANEQFF

V: TRBV13
size: -
length: 15
D: TRBD1
J: TRBJ2-2
DNA: TGTGCCAGCAGGGCCGGGACAGGGGACACCGGGGAGCTGTTTTTT
CDR3: CASRAGTGDTGELFF

V: TRBV11-3
size: -
length: 16
D: -
J: TRBJ2-1
DNA: TGTGCCAGCGAACCCTGGGGGCTAGACTCCTACAATGAGCAGTTCTTC
CDR3: CASEPWGLDSYNEQFF

V: TRBV19
size: -
length: 15
D: -
J: TRBJ2-7
DNA: TGTGCCAGTAGTATTAGCTCCGGGGGGCCCTACGAGCAGTACTTC
CDR3: CASSISSGGPYEQYF

V: TRBV6-5
size: -
length: 13
D: -
J: TRBJ1-2
DNA: TGTGCCAGCAGGCAGGGTTTGTGGTATGGCTACACCTTC
CDR3: CASRQGLWYGYTF

V: TRBV28
size: -
length: 13
D: -
J: TRBJ1-6
DNA: TGTGCCATCCAGGGTCCCCATAATTCACCCCTCCACTTT
CDR3: CAIQGPHNSPLHF

V: TRBV28
size: -
length: 13
D: -
J: TRBJ1-2
DNA: TGTGCCAGCAGTTTGGGGGGTGCCCGCCTGGGCACCTTC
CDR3: CASSLGGARLGTF

V: TRBV5-4
size: -
length: 16
D: -
J: TRBJ2-3
DNA: TGTGCCAGCAGCTTGGGGGCAGGGAATGGGGCGGATACGCAGTATTTT
CDR3: CASSLGAGNGADTQYF

V: TRBV3-1/TRBV3-2
size: -
length: 12
D: -
J: TRBJ2-2
DNA: TGTGCCAGCAGCCAGAGGGCCGGGGAGCTGTTTTTT
CDR3: CASSQRAGELFF

V: TRBV6-5
size: -
length: 14
D: -
J: TRBJ1-2
DNA: TGTGCCAGCAGAATGAGGGTGTGGGACTATGGCTACACCTTC
CDR3: CASRMRVWDYGYTF

V: TRBV7-3
size: -
length: 11
D: -
J: TRBJ1-5
DNA: TGTGCCAGCAGCTCTTGTCAGCCCCAGCATTTT
CDR3: CASSSCQPQHF

V: TRBV27
size: -
length: 17
D: TRBD2
J: TRBJ2-1
DNA: TGTGCCAGCAGTACACCGACTAGCGGAGGAGGGGCTGGTGAGCAGTTCTTC
CDR3: CASSTPTSGGGAGEQFF

V: TRBV5-1
size: -
length: 15
D: -
J: TRBJ2-1
DNA: TGCGCCAGCAGCTTCCAGCGGAGTTCCTACAATGAGCAGTTCTTC
CDR3: CASSFQRSSYNEQFF

V: TRBV6-5
size: once
length: 15
D: -
J: TRBJ1-2
DNA: TGTGCCAGCAGACCCCCCGGGACACGGGACTATGGCTACACCTTC
CDR3: CASRPPGTRDYGYTF

V: TRBV4-1
size: -
length: 17
D: TRBD2
J: TRBJ2-3
DNA: TGCGCCAGCAGCCAAGAAGCTCGGACTAGCAGAAGGGATACGCAGTATTTT
CDR3: CASSQEARTSRRDTQYF

V: TRBV18
size: -
length: 14
D: -
J: TRBJ1-1
DNA: TGTGCCAGCTCACGGTTGGACAAGAGGACTGAAGCTTTCTTT
CDR3: CASSRLDKRTEAFF

V: TRBV3-1/TRBV3-2
size: once
length: 16
D: -
J: TRBJ1-2
DNA: TGTGCCAGCAGCCAAGGGTCAGGTCCAGTTAACTATGGCTACACCTTC
CDR3: CASSQGSGPVNYGYTF

V: TRBV5-1
size: -
length: 14
D: -
J: TRBJ1-2
DNA: TGCGCCAGCAGCTTCGACCACGGGGGCTATGGCTACACCTTC
CDR3: CASSFDHGGYGYTF

V: TRBV9
size: few
length: 14
D: -
J: TRBJ1-5
DNA: TGTGCCAGCAGCGTAGGCCAGTACAATCAGCCCCAGCATTTT
CDR3: CASSVGQYNQPQHF

V: TRBV28
size: once
length: 15
D: TRBD1
J: TRBJ2-7
DNA: TGTGCCAGCAGTTCTTCCGGGACAGGGTTCTACGAGCAGTACTTC
CDR3: CASSSSGTGFYEQYF

V: TRBV2
size: few
length: 15
D: -
J: TRBJ1-2
DNA: TGTGCCAGCAGTGAAATTCCAGAAAACAACTATGGCTACACCTTC
CDR3: CASSEIPENNYGYTF

V: TRBV9
size: -
length: 15
D: TRBD1
J: TRBJ1-5
DNA: TGTGCCAGCAGCCCCGGACAGGGGAGCAATCAGCCCCAGCATTTT
CDR3: CASSPGQGSNQPQHF

V: TRBV4-2
size: -
length: 16
D: TRBD1
J: TRBJ1-1
DNA: TGTGCCAGCAGCCAAGATACCGGGACAGTTAACACTGAAGCTTTCTTT
CDR3: CASSQDTGTVNTEAFF

V: TRBV5-1
size: -
length: 14
D: TRBD1
J: TRBJ2-7
DNA: TGCGCCAGCACCTGGACAGGGGGCGGCTACGAGCAGTACTTC
CDR3: CASTWTGGGYEQYF

V: TRBV25-1
size: few
length: 14
D: -
J: TRBJ2-3
DNA: TGTGCCAGCAGGGAGGAGGTTAGCACAGATACGCAGTATTTT
CDR3: CASREEVSTDTQYF

V: TRBV27
size: -
length: 13
D: TRBD1
J: TRBJ1-4
DNA: TGTGCCAGCAAGGGACAGCGGAATGAAAAACTGTTTTTT
CDR3: CASKGQRNEKLFF

V: TRBV6-2/TRBV6-3
size: -
length: 15
D: -
J: TRBJ2-7
DNA: TGTGCCAGCAGTTACGCAGGCGTCCCTTCCTACGAGCAGTACTTC
CDR3: CASSYAGVPSYEQYF

V: TRBV5-6
size: -
length: 17
D: TRBD2
J: TRBJ2-1
DNA: TGTGCCAGCAGCTTACGGACTAGCGGGAGGGGCGGGAATGAGCAGTTCTTC
CDR3: CASSLRTSGRGGNEQFF

V: TRBV19
size: once
length: 18
D: -
J: TRBJ1-3
DNA: TGTGCCAGTAGTCCCGATGGGGACGGCGGCGGGAGCAGGAACACCATATATTTT
CDR3: CASSPDGDGGGSRNTIYF

V: TRBV19
size: once
length: 16
D: -
J: TRBJ1-4
DNA: TGTGCCAGTAGTCCGATCCGACAGGTCTTAAATGAAAAACTGTTTTTT
CDR3: CASSPIRQVLNEKLFF

V: TRBV6-5
size: -
length: 15
D: TRBD2
J: TRBJ2-1
DNA: TGTGCCACCTGTTTGGGACTAGCGGGATACAATGAGCAGTTCTTC
CDR3: CATCLGLAGYNEQFF

V: TRBV5-1
size: -
length: 16
D: -
J: TRBJ1-2
DNA: TGCGCCAGCAGCGCGATAGCGGAGGGGAGGTTAGGTGGCTACACCTTC
CDR3: CASSAIAEGRLGGYTF

V: TRBV5-4
size: -
length: 13
D: TRBD1
J: TRBJ2-7
DNA: TGTGCCAGCAGTCTAGACAGGGGAGACGAGCAGTACTTC
CDR3: CASSLDRGDEQYF

V: TRBV9
size: once
length: 15
D: -
J: TRBJ2-3
DNA: TGTGCCAGCAGCTCCGCAGGGCGCAGCACAGATACGCAGTATTTT
CDR3: CASSSAGRSTDTQYF

V: TRBV28
size: -
length: 15
D: TRBD2
J: TRBJ2-7
DNA: TGTGCCAGCGGGACCGGGACTACACTCAAATACGAGCAGTACTTC
CDR3: CASGTGTTLKYEQYF

V: TRBV3-1/TRBV3-2
size: -
length: 15
D: TRBD2
J: TRBJ2-3
DNA: TGTGCCAGCAGCCCGGGGACTAGCTGGATAGATACGCAGTATTTT
CDR3: CASSPGTSWIDTQYF

V: TRBV9
size: -
length: 15
D: TRBD1
J: TRBJ1-2
DNA: TGTGCCAGCAGCGTAGATGGACAGGGGGCAGATGGCTACACCTTC
CDR3: CASSVDGQGADGYTF

V: TRBV19
size: -
length: 16
D: TRBD1
J: TRBJ1-5
DNA: TGTGCCAGTAGTATAGGACAGGGAAGGCCGGATCAGCCCCAGCATTTT
CDR3: CASSIGQGRPDQPQHF

V: TRBV6-5
size: -
length: 15
D: -
J: TRBJ2-2
DNA: TGTGCCAGCAGTTACTCGGGCAGGGGTGTCGGGGAGCTGTTTTTT
CDR3: CASSYSGRGVGELFF

V: TRBV28
size: -
length: 14
D: -
J: TRBJ1-2
DNA: TGTGCCAGCAGTTCTGATCCGGGAAACTATGGCTACACCTTC
CDR3: CASSSDPGNYGYTF

V: TRBV3-1/TRBV3-2
size: -
length: 14
D: TRBD2
J: TRBJ2-5
DNA: TGTGCCAGCAGCCGAGGGGAGGGCCAAGAGACCCAGTACTTC
CDR3: CASSRGEGQETQYF

V: TRBV5-6
size: -
length: 15
D: TRBD1
J: TRBJ1-5
DNA: TGTGCCAGCAGCTCCCGGGACAGGGGCAATCAGCCCCAGCATTTT
CDR3: CASSSRDRGNQPQHF

V: TRBV7-2
size: -
length: 15
D: -
J: TRBJ2-7
DNA: TGTGCCAGCAGCTTAACGGCAGGGAACCCCTACGAGCAGTACTTC
CDR3: CASSLTAGNPYEQYF

V: TRBV6-5
size: -
length: 14
D: TRBD1
J: TRBJ1-1
DNA: TGTGCCAGCAGTATCGGACAGGGGAACACTGAAGCTTTCTTT
CDR3: CASSIGQGNTEAFF

V: TRBV7-6
size: once
length: 15
D: TRBD2
J: TRBJ2-1
DNA: TGTGCCAGCAGCGTTAGCAGTGGGACTAGCTTTGAGCAGTTCTTC
CDR3: CASSVSSGTSFEQFF

V: TRBV12-3/TRBV12-4
size: -
length: 13
D: -
J: TRBJ1-2
DNA: TGTGCCAGCAGTTTAGCGCGCAGGCTGGGCTACACCTTC
CDR3: CASSLARRLGYTF

V: TRBV6-5
size: few
length: 12
D: -
J: TRBJ1-5
DNA: TGTGCCAGCACAGGGGACGAACAGCCCCAGCATTTT
CDR3: CASTGDEQPQHF